The clone carrying this TCR beta chain has a handful of counts. Antigen specificity is unknown. The data belong to a study of response to subunit inactivated influenza vaccine. Study conclusions and caveats: Only a handful of new T cells, the authors suggested, are recruited with each seasonal influenza vaccination.

From germline, CDR1 is SGHRS and CDR2 YFSETQ. Trimming pared 5 bases from V and 5 bases from J, leaving 8 bases between. The CDR3 runs 11 residues. TCRdb re-analysed the RT-PCR reads in MiXCR, keeping a single row per CDR3 protein. The sample holds some 500,000 distinct CDR3 sequences, 16% seen once. Here the sequenced sample was CD4+ T cells sorted from PBMCs, taken about 24 months after vaccination. This sequence originates from a man aged 50 to 69 who received an inactivated influenza vaccine. The chain combines TRBV5-1 with TRBJ2-7; D uncertain. This CDR3 reads CASSEFDEQYF. CDR3 DNA: TGCGCCAGCAGTGAATTTGACGAGCAGTACTTC.